This TCR beta chain was sequenced in a study of T cells in Graves' hyperthyroidism and ophthalmopathy. Study results and caveats: A 13 V-J model separated ophthalmopathy from stable hyperthyroidism.

The CDR3 has 15 residues. Germline V gives CDR1 KGHSH, CDR2 LQKENI. V lost 4 bases and J 3 bases, leaving 15 bases between the germline ends. About this clonotype: Its specificity is unknown.

The investigators amplified TCR beta CDR3 regions from RNA transcripts. Primed by the HTBI set, a first-round RT-PCR was run on the TCR CDR3. TCRdb itself ran the multiplex PCR reads through MiXCR, one entry per CDR3 protein. The table lists 350,000 or so distinct CDR3 sequences, roughly 20% of them singletons. The V and J genes are TRBV18 and TRBJ2-5, with D possibly TRBD1 on 5 matching bases. The sequencing input was blood. The TCR originated in a woman aged 40 to 50 with Graves' ophthalmopathy. CDR3 residues: CASSQEKGAEETQYF. CDR3 nucleotide sequence: TGTGCCAGCTCACAAGAGAAAGGGGCAGAAGAGACCCAGTACTTC.